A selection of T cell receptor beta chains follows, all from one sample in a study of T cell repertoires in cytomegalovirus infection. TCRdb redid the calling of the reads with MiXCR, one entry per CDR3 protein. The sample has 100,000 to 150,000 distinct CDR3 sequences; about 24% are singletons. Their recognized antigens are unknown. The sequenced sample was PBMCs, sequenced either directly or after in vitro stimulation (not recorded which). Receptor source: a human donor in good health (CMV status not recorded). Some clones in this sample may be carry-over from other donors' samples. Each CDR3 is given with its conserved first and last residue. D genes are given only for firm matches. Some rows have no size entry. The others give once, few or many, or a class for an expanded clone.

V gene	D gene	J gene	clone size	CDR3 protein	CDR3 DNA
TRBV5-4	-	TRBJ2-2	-	CASSLGRGPGELFF	TGTGCCAGCAGCTTGGGCAGGGGCCCCGGGGAGCTGTTTTTT
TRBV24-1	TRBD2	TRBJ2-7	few	CATSGGAGAYEQYF	TGTGCCACCAGTGGGGGAGCGGGAGCCTACGAGCAGTACTTC
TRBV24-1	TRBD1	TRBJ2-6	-	CATSAVPGQGPSANVLTF	TGTGCCACCAGTGCAGTCCCGGGACAGGGTCCCTCGGCCAACGTCCTGACTTTC
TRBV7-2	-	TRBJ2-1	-	CASSSFNEQFF	TGTGCCAGCAGCTCCTTCAATGAGCAGTTCTTC
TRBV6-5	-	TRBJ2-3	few	CASSYAIRDTQYF	TGTGCCAGCAGTTATGCTATTAGAGATACGCAGTATTTT
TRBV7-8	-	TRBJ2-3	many	CASSPRRTIPTDTQYF	TGTGCCAGCAGCCCACGGCGGACTATCCCCACAGATACGCAGTATTTT
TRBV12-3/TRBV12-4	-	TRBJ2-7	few	CASSSGPLNGYEQYF	TGTGCCAGCAGTTCCGGACCGCTGAATGGCTACGAGCAGTACTTC
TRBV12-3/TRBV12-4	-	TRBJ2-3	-	CASSSRPGDTQYF	TGTGCCAGCAGTTCCCGGCCGGGGGATACGCAGTATTTT
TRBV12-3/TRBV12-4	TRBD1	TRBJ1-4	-	CASRRTGWASTNEKLFF	TGTGCCAGCAGGAGGACAGGGTGGGCCTCAACTAATGAAAAACTGTTTTTT
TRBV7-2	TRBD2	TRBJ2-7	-	CASSTTSGSIYEQYF	TGTGCCAGCAGCACGACTAGCGGGAGTATCTACGAGCAGTACTTC
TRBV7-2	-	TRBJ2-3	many	CASSPLGTQYF	TGTGCCAGCAGCCCACTAGGCACGCAGTATTTT
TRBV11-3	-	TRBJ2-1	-	CASSPSGAYNEQFF	TGTGCCAGCAGCCCGTCCGGGGCCTACAATGAGCAGTTCTTC
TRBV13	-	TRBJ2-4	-	CAGSPMEGQLAKNIQYF	TGTGCCGGCAGCCCGATGGAGGGTCAGCTAGCCAAAAACATTCAGTACTTC
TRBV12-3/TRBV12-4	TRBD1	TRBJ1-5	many	CASSFVTGGQPQHF	TGTGCCAGCAGTTTTGTGACAGGGGGCCAGCCCCAGCATTTT
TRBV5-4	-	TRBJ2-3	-	CASSYGGCVDTQYF	TGTGCCAGCAGCTATGGAGGGTGTGTGGATACGCAGTATTTT
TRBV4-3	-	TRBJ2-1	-	CASSQILMSDRLF	TGCGCCAGCAGCCAAATTCTTATGTCCGACCGGCTCTTC
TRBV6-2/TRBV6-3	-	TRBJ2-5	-	CASSPGQLQETQYF	TGTGCCAGCAGCCCTGGACAGCTTCAAGAGACCCAGTACTTC
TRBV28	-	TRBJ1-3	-	CASSQLQGLGNTIYF	TGTGCCAGCTCACAGTTACAGGGACTTGGAAACACCATATATTTT
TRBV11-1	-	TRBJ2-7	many	CASSSSDYEQYF	TGTGCCAGCAGCTCATCCGACTACGAGCAGTACTTC
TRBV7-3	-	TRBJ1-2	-	CASSRSGRIYGYTF	TGTGCCAGCAGCCGCTCGGGACGGATCTATGGCTACACCTTC
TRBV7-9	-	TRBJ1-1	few	CASSKMSGEEAFF	TGTGCCAGCAGCAAAATGTCTGGGGAGGAAGCTTTCTTT